One and the same sample provided the 4 T cell receptor beta chains below, sequenced in a study of cytomegalovirus exposure and HLA in healthy donors (dated by TCRdb to 2017 to 2019). Library preparation employed the immunoSEQ multiplex PCR assay. TCRdb re-hosts the immuneACCESS table, in-frame sequences only. Its copies lack some clones; in the studies checked, an unresolved V gene accounts for under half of them, and the cause for the rest is not known. The sample table lists roughly 250,000 clones, around 87% of them with a count of one. Around 2.6% of the sample lies in the top ten. Sequenced sample: PBMCs. All receptors come from a man younger than 35 in good health and CMV-seronegative.

The chain combines TRBV2 with TRBJ2-7; possible D gene TRBD1, 5 bases. The ends were cut back, 5 bases at V and 6 bases at J, with 8 bases in the middle. The CDR3 length is 11 residues. The germline gives CDR1 SNHLY, CDR2 FYNNEI. The CDR3 loop reads CASSPQGEQYF. CDR3 coding DNA: TGTGCCAGCAGTCCCCAGGGCGAGCAGTACTTC.

Here the CDR3 reads CASSASVTYEQYF. The CDR3 nucleotides are TGTGCCAGCAGTGCTTCAGTCACCTACGAGCAGTACTTC. This chain connects TRBV6-1 to TRBJ2-7; D is ambiguous. The CDR3 length is 13 residues. Germline assignment: CDR1 MNHNS and CDR2 SASEGT. The germline V and J ends were trimmed by 4 bases and 2 bases, with 9 bases remaining between them.

The chain uses TRBV4-3 and TRBJ2-3; tentatively, D is TRBD2 (5 bases). The CDR3 covers 16 residues. Between the trimmed V and J ends, which lost 11 bases and 4 bases, there was a span of 25 bases. Germline V gene data show CDR1 as LGHNA and CDR2 as YSLEER. The CDR3 DNA reads as TGCGCCCGTACCCCTAAGCTAGGGAACGGGGCAGATACGCAGTATTTT. Translated: CARTPKLGNGADTQYF.

In its sample, this clone ranks as medium-sized (0.01 to 0.1%). The V call is TRBV27, the J call TRBJ2-1, with D tentatively TRBD2 (6 bases). Trimming removed 0 bases from V and 10 bases from J, with 13 bases in between. The germline CDR1 and CDR2 sequences are MNHEY and SMNVEV (reference sequence). The CDR3 totals 14 residues. The CDR3 is CASSLSTGGIEQFF. The CDR3 nucleotides read TGTGCCAGCAGTTTATCGACCGGCGGGATCGAGCAGTTCTTC.